The subject of this entry is one TCR beta chain. The data stem from a study of cytomegalovirus exposure and HLA in healthy donors. The method was immunoSEQ multiplex PCR; TCRdb's version includes in-frame clones alone and lacks a portion of them. The repertoire consists of some 45,000 clones, with around nine tenths occurring once and the leading ten covering approximately 5.4%. Germline assignment: CDR1 MNHEY and CDR2 SVGAGI. After removal of 6 bases from V and 6 bases from J, the junction contained 6 bases not matched to a gene. This CDR3 is 13 amino acids long. Sequenced: PBMCs. The genes are TRBV6-5 and TRBJ1-1; TRBD1 agrees at 8 bases. This clonotype was sampled from a man in his late teens or twenties in good health and CMV-seronegative. CDR3 amino acids: CASSRRTGSEAFF. In nucleotides, the CDR3 is TGTGCCAGCAGCCGCAGGACAGGGTCTGAAGCTTTCTTT.